These 2 T cell receptor beta chains share one sample of origin, sequenced in a study of identical twins. TCRdb re-called the 5' RACE reads through MiXCR, storing one row per CDR3 protein. The repertoire includes 1.5 million to 2 million distinct CDR3 sequences, around 29% of them detected once, and 0.25% to 0.3% sits in the top ten. Specimen: cord blood. These receptors were obtained from a newborn girl in good health.

As regards this clonotype: One junction end disagrees with the germline gene, perhaps due to a read error. The chain carries TRBV5-1 and TRBJ2-1, with a possible D match to TRBD2 (7 bases). The CDR3 totals 17 residues. CDR1 is SGHRS and CDR2 is YFSETQ in the germline V gene. This chain's CDR3 is CASSLEVGGGLYSEQFF. The DNA of the CDR3 is TGCGCCAGCAGCTTGGAGGTGGGCGGGGGCCTATACAGTGAGCAGTTCTTC.

The CDR3 loop is CASNRGTSGSTDTQYF. CDR3 coding DNA: TGCGCCAGCAACAGGGGAACTAGCGGGAGCACAGATACGCAGTATTTT. The chain is built from TRBV5-1 and TRBJ2-3; 9 nucleotides line up with TRBD2. Per the germline V gene, CDR1 is SGHRS and CDR2 is YFSETQ. The V and J ends lost 6 bases and 0 bases, in that order; junction bases with no gene match: 8. The CDR3 contains 16 residues.